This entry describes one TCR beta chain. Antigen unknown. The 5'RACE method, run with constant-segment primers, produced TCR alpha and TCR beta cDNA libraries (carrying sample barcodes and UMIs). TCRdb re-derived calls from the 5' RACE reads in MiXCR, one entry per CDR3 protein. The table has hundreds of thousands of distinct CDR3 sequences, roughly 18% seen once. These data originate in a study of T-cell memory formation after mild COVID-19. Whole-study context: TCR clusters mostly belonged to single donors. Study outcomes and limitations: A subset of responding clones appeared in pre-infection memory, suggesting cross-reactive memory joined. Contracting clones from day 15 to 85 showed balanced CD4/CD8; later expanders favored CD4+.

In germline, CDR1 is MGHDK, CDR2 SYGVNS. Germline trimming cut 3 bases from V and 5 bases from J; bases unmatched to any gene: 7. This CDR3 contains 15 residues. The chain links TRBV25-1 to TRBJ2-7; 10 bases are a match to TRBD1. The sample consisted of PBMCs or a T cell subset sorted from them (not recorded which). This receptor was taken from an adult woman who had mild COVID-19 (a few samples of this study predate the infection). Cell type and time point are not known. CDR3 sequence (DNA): TGTGCCAGCAGTGACGATGGGACAGGGGACCACGAGCAGTACTTC. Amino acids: CASSDDGTGDHEQYF.